The 4 T cell receptor beta chains below all came from one sample that was sequenced in a study of OX40 agonist ivuxolimab in advanced cancers. Produced via immunoSEQ multiplex PCR; TCRdb's table is partial and in-frame only. The table lists tens of thousands of clones, roughly 90% of them singletons. The sample was CD4+ or CD8+ T cells sorted from blood, taken in a trial of the OX40 agonist ivuxolimab. Receptors originate from an adult with an advanced solid tumor such as melanoma, head and neck, liver or kidney cancer.

The gene calls are TRBV19 and TRBJ1-1; TRBD1 is a possible D gene (6 bases). V was clipped by 8 bases and J by 4 bases, with 14 bases between them. The CDR3 consists of 13 residues. CDR1 is LNHDA, CDR2 SQIVND, per germline (reference sequence). This CDR3 reads CASRAGVGTEAFF. The DNA for the CDR3 is TGTGCCAGTCGGGCAGGGGTTGGCACTGAAGCTTTCTTT.

The chain is built from TRBV16 and TRBJ1-2, with 7 nucleotides matching TRBD1. The CDR3 runs to 14 residues. Trimming took 0 bases from V and 4 from J; bases not matched to a gene: 2. Germline CDR1 KGHSY, CDR2 FQNENV. The CDR3 protein is CASSQSTGSYGYTF. As DNA, the CDR3 is TGTGCCAGCAGCCAATCGACAGGGAGCTATGGCTACACCTTC.

The chain couples TRBV7-8 to TRBJ2-3, with 15 bases aligning to TRBD2. The CDR3 has 16 residues. The trim removed 5 bases at V and 5 bases at J, leaving 5 bases unmatched. CDR1 is SGHVS, CDR2 FQNEAQ, per germline. For the CDR3, the DNA is TGTGCCAGCAGCCCTCCGGGACTAGCGGGAGGAGATACGCAGTATTTT. Its protein is CASSPPGLAGGDTQYF.

The rearrangement joins TRBV5-1 to TRBJ2-1; TRBD2 aligns across 10 bases. Germline lookup yields CDR1 SGHRS and CDR2 YFSETQ. CDR3 size: 24 residues. Unmatched junction bases numbered 29, after V lost 4 bases and J lost 1 base. The CDR3, as DNA: TGCGCCAGCAGCAAGCCCCGGGACGCAACGACTAGCGGGTCTACACCGAGGTCCTACAATGAGCAGTTCTTC. Its protein is CASSKPRDATTSGSTPRSYNEQFF.